The source of this TCR beta chain is a study of T cell repertoires in cytomegalovirus infection. Overall study context: In public TCR beta signatures, there were indications of both CMV infection and matching HLA type. Regarding the study as a whole: The ex vivo response was dominated by HLA-C-restricted CMV-specific TCR beta clonotypes.

TCRdb fed the reads into MiXCR, producing one record per CDR3 protein. The sample has approximately 500,000 distinct CDR3 sequences; about 10% are singletons. Worth noting for this clonotype: No antigen is known for it.

Germline-derived CDR1 and CDR2 are LNHNV and YYDKDF (reference sequence). The CDR3 consists of 14 residues. V was pared by 0 bases and J by 4 bases, with 2 bases of the junction left unmatched. The TCR originated in a human donor in good health (CMV status not recorded). Some clones in this sample may be carry-over from other donors' samples. Sample: PBMCs. V gene TRBV15 combines with J gene TRBJ1-2, with 7 bases lining up with TRBD1. CDR3 amino acids: CATSREDRLYGYTF. CDR3 sequence (DNA): TGTGCCACCAGCAGAGAGGACAGGCTCTATGGCTACACCTTC.